This TCR beta chain was documented in a study of cytomegalovirus exposure and HLA in healthy donors. Study information: There were 88 million or so unique TCRs (from HLA-typed donors) in an early data release. Study-wide results and caveats: In vitro confirmation showed a few CMV-associated chains to be CMV antigen specific. In an earlier analysis, most TCR beta V segments were productive about 87% or about 30% of the time.

In this sample, this clone turned up once. Its cognate antigen is unknown. PCR amplification relied on 60 Vbeta primers (plus 13 Jbeta primers). The table came from immunoSEQ multiplex PCR; TCRdb's copy has only in-frame clones and leaves some out. Of approximately 140,000 clones in the sample, 70% to 80% are singletons; the top ten hold 3.5%. CDR3 size: 12 residues. Trimming removed 6 bases at V and 5 bases at J, with 11 bases between. Per germline, CDR1 SGHRS and CDR2 YFSETQ. The sequence was obtained from a human donor in good health. This chain uses TRBV5-1 with TRBJ2-5, with TRBD2 as a possible D gene (5 bases). The sequenced sample consisted of PBMCs. The CDR3: CASTLRGETQYF. CDR3 coding DNA: TGCGCCAGCACACTTCGAGGGGAGACCCAGTACTTC.